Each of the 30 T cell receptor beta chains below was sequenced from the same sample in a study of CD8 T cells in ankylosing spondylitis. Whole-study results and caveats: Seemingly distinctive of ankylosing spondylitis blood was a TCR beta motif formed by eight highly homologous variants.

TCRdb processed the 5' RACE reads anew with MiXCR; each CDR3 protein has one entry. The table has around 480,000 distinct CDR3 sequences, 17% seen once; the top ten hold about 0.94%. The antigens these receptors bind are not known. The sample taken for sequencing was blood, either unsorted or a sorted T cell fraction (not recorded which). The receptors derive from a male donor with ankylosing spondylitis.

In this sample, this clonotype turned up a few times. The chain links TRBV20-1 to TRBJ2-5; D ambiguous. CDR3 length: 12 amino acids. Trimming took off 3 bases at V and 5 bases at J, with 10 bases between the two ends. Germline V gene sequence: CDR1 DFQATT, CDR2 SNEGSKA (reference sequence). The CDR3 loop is CSASIVGETQYF. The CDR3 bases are TGCAGTGCTAGCATTGTCGGCGAGACCCAGTACTTC.

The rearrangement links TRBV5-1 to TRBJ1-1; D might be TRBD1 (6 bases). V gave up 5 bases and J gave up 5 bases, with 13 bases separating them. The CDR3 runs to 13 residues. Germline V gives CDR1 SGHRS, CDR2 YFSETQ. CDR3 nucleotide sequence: TGCGCCAGCAGGGGGGCGGATGAGACTGAAGCTTTCTTT. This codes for CASRGADETEAFF.

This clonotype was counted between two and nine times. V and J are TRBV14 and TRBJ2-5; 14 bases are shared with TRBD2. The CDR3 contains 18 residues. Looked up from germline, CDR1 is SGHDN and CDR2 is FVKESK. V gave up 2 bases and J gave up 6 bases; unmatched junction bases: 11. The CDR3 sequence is CASSQNPPGLAGEKTQYF. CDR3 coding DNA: TGTGCCAGCAGCCAAAATCCCCCGGGACTAGCGGGGGAAAAGACCCAGTACTTC.

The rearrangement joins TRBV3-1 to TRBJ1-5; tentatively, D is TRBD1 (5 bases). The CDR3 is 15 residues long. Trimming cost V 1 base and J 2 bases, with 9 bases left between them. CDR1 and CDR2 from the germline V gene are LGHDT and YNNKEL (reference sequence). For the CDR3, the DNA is TGTGCCAGCAGCCAAGCCTGGGGGGGCAATCAGCCCCAGCATTTT. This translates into CASSQAWGGNQPQHF. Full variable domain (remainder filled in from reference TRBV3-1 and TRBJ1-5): DTAVSQTPKYLVTQMGNDKSIKCEQNLGHDTMYWYKQDSKKFLKIMFSYNNKELIINETVPNRFSPKSPDKAHLNLHINSLELGDSAVYFCASSQAWGGNQPQHFGDGTRLSIL.

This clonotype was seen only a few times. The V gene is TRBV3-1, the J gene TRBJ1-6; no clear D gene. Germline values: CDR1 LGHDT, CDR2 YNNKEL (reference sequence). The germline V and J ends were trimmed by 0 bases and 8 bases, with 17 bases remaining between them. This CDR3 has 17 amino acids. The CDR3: CASSQDMLGTSDSPLHF. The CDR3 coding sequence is TGTGCCAGCAGCCAAGATATGCTAGGCACATCCGATTCACCCCTCCACTTT. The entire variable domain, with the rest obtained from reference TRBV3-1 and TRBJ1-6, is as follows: DTAVSQTPKYLVTQMGNDKSIKCEQNLGHDTMYWYKQDSKKFLKIMFSYNNKELIINETVPNRFSPKSPDKAHLNLHINSLELGDSAVYFCASSQDMLGTSDSPLHFGNGTRLTVT.

This chain's CDR3 is CSARDEGGHGYTF. The DNA of the CDR3 is TGCAGTGCTAGAGATGAGGGGGGCCATGGCTACACCTTC. The chain is built from TRBV20-1 and TRBJ1-2; perhaps TRBD1 as D (6 bases). The CDR3 has 13 amino acids. Germline CDR1 DFQATT, CDR2 SNEGSKA (reference sequence). The V end lost 0 bases, the J end lost 6 bases, and 11 bases lay between the germline ends.

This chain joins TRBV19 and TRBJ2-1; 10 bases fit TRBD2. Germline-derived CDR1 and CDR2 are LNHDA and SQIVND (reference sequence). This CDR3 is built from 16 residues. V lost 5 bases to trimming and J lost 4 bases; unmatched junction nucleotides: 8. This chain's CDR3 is CASSPRGLAAYNEQFF. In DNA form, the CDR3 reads TGTGCCAGTAGTCCACGTGGACTAGCGGCGTACAATGAGCAGTTCTTC.

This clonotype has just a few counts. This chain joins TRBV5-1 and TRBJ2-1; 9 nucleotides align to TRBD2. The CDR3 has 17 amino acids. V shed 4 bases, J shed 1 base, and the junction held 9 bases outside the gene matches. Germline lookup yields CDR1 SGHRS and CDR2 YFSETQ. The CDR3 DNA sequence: TGCGCCAGCAGCCTTGTACCTAGCGGGACTTCCTACAATGAGCAGTTCTTC. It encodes CASSLVPSGTSYNEQFF.

The CDR3 is CASSGVGGTGNTIYF. CDR3 nucleotide sequence: TGTGCCAGCAGCGGTGTGGGGGGCACTGGAAACACCATATATTTT. The gene calls are TRBV5-4 and TRBJ1-3; perhaps TRBD1 as D (6 bases). V shed 4 bases and J shed 2 bases, with 13 bases lying between them. Per germline, CDR1 SGHNT and CDR2 YYREEE (reference sequence). The CDR3 runs 15 residues.

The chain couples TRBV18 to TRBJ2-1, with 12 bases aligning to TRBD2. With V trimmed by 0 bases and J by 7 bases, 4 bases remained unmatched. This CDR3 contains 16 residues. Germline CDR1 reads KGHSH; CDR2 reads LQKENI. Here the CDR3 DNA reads TGTGCCAGCTCACCACCGGGACTAGCGGGCCAGAATGAGCAGTTCTTC. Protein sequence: CASSPPGLAGQNEQFF.

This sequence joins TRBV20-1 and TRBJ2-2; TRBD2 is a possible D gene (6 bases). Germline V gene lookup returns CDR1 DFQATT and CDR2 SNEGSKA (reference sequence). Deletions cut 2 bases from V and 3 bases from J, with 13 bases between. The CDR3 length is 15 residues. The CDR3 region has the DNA TGCAGTGCTAGACGACGCGGGAAGGACACCGGGGAGCTGTTTTTT. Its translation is CSARRRGKDTGELFF.

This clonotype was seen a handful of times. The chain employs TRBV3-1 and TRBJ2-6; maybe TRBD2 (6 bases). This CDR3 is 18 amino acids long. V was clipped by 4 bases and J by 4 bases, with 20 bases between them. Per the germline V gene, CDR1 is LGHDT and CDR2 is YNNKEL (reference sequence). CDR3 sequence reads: CASSRPGLLRGGANVLTF. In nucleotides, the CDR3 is TGTGCCAGCAGCCGACCGGGACTCCTAAGAGGGGGGGCCAACGTCCTGACTTTC.

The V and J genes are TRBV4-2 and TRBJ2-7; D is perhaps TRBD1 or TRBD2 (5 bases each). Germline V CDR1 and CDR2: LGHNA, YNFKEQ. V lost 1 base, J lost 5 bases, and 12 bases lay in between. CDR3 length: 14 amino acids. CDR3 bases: TGTGCCAGCAGCCAAGCTCGGGGCGAGAACGAGCAGTACTTC. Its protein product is CASSQARGENEQYF.

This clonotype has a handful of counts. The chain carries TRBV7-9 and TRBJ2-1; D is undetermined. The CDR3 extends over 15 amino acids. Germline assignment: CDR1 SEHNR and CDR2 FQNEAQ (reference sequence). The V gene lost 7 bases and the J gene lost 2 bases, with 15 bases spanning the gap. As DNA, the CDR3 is TGTGCCAGCACCCCCCAAGGGATCCCCTACAATGAGCAGTTCTTC. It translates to CASTPQGIPYNEQFF. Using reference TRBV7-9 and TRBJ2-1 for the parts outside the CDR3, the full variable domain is DTGVSQNPRHKITKRGQNVTFRCDPISEHNRLYWYRQTLGQGPEFLTYFQNEAQLEKSRLLSDRFSAERPKGSFSTLEIQRTEQGDSAMYLCASTPQGIPYNEQFFGPGTRLTVL.

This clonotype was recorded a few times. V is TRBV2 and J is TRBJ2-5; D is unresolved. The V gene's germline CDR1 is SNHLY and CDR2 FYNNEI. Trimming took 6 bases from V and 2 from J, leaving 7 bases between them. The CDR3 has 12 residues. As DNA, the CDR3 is TGTGCCAGCAGACCGAATCAAGAGACCCAGTACTTC. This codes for CASRPNQETQYF.

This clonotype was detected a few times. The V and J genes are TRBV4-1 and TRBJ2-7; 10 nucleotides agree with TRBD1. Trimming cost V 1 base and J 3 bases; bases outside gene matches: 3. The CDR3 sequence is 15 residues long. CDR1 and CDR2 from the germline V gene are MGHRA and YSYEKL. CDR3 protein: CASSQGGQGFYEQYF. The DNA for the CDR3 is TGCGCCAGCAGCCAAGGGGGACAGGGGTTCTACGAGCAGTACTTC.

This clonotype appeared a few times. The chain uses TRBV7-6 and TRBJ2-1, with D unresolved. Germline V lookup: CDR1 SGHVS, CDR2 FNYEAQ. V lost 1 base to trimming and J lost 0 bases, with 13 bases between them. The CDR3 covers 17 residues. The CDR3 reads CASSLVTRPSSYNEQFF. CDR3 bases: TGTGCCAGCAGCTTAGTTACGCGGCCCAGCTCCTACAATGAGCAGTTCTTC.

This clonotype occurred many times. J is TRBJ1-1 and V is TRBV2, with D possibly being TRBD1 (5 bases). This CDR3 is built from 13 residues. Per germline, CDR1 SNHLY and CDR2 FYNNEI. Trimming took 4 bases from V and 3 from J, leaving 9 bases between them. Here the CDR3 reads CASSARGDTEAFF. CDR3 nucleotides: TGTGCCAGCAGTGCGAGGGGAGACACTGAAGCTTTCTTT.

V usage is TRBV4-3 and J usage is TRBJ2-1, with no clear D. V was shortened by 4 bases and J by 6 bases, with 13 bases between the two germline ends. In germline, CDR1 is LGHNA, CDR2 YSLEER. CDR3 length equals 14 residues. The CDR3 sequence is CASSRSWSLNEQFF. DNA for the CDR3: TGCGCCAGCAGCCGCTCGTGGAGTCTCAATGAGCAGTTCTTC.

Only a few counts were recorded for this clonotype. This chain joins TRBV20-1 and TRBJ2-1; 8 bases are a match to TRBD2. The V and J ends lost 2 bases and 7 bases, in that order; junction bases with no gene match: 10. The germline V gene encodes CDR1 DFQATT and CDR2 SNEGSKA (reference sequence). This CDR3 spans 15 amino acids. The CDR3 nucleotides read TGCAGTGCTAGACCTATAGCGGGAAAATGGAATGAGCAGTTCTTC. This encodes CSARPIAGKWNEQFF.

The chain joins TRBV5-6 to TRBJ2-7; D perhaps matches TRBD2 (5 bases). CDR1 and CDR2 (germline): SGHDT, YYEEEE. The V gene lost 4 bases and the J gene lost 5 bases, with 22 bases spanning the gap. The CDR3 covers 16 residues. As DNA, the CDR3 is TGTGCCAGCAGCATCACCGGATGGACTGAGACGGACGAGCAGTACTTC. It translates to CASSITGWTETDEQYF. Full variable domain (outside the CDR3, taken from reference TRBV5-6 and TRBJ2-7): DAGVTQSPTHLIKTRGQQVTLRCSPKSGHDTVSWYQQALGQGPQFIFQYYEEEERQRGNFPDRFSGHQFPNYSSELNVNALLLGDSALYLCASSITGWTETDEQYFGPGTRLTVT.

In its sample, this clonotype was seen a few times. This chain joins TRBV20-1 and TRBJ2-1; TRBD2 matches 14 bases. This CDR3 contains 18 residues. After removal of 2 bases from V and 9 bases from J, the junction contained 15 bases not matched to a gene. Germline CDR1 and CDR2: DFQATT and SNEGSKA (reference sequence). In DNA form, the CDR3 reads TGCAGTGCTAGATTCGGGACTAGCGGGAGTCGGGGTTTGGGTGAGCAGTTCTTC. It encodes CSARFGTSGSRGLGEQFF.

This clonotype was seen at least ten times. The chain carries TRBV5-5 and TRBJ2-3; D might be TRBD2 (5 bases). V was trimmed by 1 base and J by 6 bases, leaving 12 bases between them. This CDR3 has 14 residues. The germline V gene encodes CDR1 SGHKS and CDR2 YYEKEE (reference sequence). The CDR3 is CASSLRGGLDTQYF. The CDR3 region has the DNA TGTGCCAGCAGCTTGCGGGGTGGTTTGGATACGCAGTATTTT.

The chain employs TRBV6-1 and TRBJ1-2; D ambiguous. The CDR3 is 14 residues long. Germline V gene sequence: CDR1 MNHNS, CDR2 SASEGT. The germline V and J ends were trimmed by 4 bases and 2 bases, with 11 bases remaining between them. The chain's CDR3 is CASSGVGQNYGYTF. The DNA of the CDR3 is TGTGCCAGCAGTGGGGTAGGGCAGAACTATGGCTACACCTTC.

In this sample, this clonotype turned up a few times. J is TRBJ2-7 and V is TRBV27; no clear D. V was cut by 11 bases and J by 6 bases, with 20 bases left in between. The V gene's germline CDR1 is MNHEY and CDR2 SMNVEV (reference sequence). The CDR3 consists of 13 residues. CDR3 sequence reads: CALSDQNPREQYF. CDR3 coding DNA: TGTGCCCTCTCCGACCAGAATCCACGCGAGCAGTACTTC.

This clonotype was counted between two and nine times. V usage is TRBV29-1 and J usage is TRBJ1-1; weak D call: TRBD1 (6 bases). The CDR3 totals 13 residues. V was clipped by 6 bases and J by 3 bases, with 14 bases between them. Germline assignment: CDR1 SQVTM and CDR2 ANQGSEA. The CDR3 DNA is TGCAGCGTGGGACACCTAGGGTACACTGAAGCTTTCTTT. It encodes CSVGHLGYTEAFF.

The CDR3 is CASSRTSGGINEQFF. The CDR3 nucleotides are TGTGCCAGCAGCCGGACTAGCGGGGGGATAAATGAGCAGTTCTTC. V and J are TRBV27 and TRBJ2-1; TRBD2 matches at 14 bases. CDR1 and CDR2 from the germline V gene are MNHEY and SMNVEV (reference sequence). V lost 6 bases, J lost 7 bases, and 5 bases stayed unmatched. This CDR3 region has 15 residues.

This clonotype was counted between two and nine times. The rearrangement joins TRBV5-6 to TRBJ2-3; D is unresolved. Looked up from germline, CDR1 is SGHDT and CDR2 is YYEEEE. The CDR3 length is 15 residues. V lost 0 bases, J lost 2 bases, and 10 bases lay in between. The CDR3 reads CASSLEWRITDTQYF. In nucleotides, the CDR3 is TGTGCCAGCAGCTTGGAATGGCGTATCACAGATACGCAGTATTTT.

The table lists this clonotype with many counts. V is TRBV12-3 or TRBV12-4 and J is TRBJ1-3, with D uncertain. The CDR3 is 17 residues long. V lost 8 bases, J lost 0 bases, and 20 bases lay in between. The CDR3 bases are TGTGCCAGCCGTTGGAAGTCAGAGCGATACTCTGGAAACACCATATATTTT. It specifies CASRWKSERYSGNTIYF.

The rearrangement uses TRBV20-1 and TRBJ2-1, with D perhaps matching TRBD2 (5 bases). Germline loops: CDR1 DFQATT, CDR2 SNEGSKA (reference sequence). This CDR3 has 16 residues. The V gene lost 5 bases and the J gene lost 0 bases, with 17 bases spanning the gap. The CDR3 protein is CSASPSTGSSYNEQFF. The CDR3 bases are TGCAGTGCTTCGCCCTCGACTGGGAGCTCCTACAATGAGCAGTTCTTC.